The sequence of this TCR beta chain was determined in a study of early T cells in non-severe SARS-CoV-2 infection. The overall study: Sequencing used unsorted whole-blood bulk RNA, so chains lack pairing.

This clonotype was counted at least ten times. Its antigen is undetermined. Individual cDNA molecules carried attached unique molecular identifiers. TCRdb re-analysed the 5' RACE reads in MiXCR, keeping a single row per CDR3 protein. The data contain approximately 76,000 distinct CDR3 sequences, 9.5% to 13% of them singletons. Study-level results: The VDJdb matching leaned toward anti-spike CD8 responses and overlooked private and CD4 specificities.

This clonotype was sampled from an adult who was a healthcare worker with PCR-confirmed SARS-CoV-2 infection or an uninfected control (not recorded which). Sequenced material: whole blood.

The CDR3 DNA reads as TGCAGTGCTAGAGATCCTTGGGGGGTGGAAGCTTTCTTT. Translating gives CSARDPWGVEAFF. The V gene is TRBV20-1, the J gene TRBJ1-1; D may be TRBD1 (5 bases). CDR3 size: 13 residues. Germline-derived CDR1 and CDR2 are DFQATT and SNEGSKA (reference sequence). Trimming left V 0 bases short and J 8 bases short, with 13 bases between.